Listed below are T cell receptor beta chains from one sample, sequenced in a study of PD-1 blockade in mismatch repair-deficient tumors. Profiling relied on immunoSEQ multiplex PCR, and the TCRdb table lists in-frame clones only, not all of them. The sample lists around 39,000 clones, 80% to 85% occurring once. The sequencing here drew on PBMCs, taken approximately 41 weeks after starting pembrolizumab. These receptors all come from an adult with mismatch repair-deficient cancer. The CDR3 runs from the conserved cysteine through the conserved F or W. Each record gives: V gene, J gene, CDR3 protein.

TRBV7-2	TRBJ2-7	CASSFLSYEQYF
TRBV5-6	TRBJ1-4	CASSLGGGTVTEKLFF
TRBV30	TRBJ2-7	CAWRRQGFYEQYF
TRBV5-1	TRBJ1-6	CASSLEQHSPLHF
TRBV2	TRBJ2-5	CASVFGLGISQETQYF
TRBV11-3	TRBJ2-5	CASSLGPGQKETQYF
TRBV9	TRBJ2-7	CASSVEGLAGDEQYF
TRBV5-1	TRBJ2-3	CASRFRRDSNTDTQYF
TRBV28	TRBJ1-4	CATQGFMNEKLFF
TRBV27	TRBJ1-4	CASSFSGQGTTNEKLFF
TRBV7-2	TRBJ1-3	CASSLALSGNTIYF
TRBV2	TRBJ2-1	CASITSGSVKFF
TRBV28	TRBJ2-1	CASSPNAISYNEQFF
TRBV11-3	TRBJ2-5	CASRAIDRGQETQYF
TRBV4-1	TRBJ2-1	CASSQRWRGEQFF
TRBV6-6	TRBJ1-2	CASSYIQGDYGYTF
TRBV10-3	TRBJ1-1	CAISESGQPNTEAFF
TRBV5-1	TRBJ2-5	CASSLRASGTGQETQYF
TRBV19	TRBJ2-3	CASSIDRAYSTDTQYF
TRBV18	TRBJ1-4	CASSPPWRGDEKLFF
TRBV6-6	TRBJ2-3	CASSLGSSTDTQYF
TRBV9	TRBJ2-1	CASSQTGEQFF
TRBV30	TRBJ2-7	CAWSVRGGYEQYF
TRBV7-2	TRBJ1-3	CASSPVSGNTIYF
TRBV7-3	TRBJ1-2	CASDKSTGYGYTF
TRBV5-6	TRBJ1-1	CASSLLGQGGYTEAFF
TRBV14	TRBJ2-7	CASSHKQGAIYEQYF
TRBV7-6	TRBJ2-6	CASSFRLAGVGGANVLTF
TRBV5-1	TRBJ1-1	CASSLSQDTEAFF
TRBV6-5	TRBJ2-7	CASSYGTGADEQYF
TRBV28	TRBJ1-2	CASSLYRGNYGYTF
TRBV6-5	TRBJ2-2	CASSSQGQNTGELFF
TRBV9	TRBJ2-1	CASSAGGLAHNEQFF
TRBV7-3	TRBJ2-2	CASSLLGGTGTGELFF
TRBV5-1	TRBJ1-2	CASSLDRGIYGYTF
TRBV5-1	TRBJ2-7	CASSLGQGVYEQYF
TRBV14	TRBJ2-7	CASSPRDYRYEQYF
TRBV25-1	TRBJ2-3	CASSEYRLTREGLGTQYF
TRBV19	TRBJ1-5	CASSTRDTNQPQHF
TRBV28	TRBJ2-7	CASSTPGQGAAYEQYF
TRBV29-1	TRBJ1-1	CSGTGQGGTEAFF
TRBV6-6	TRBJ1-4	CASSYSSEKLFF